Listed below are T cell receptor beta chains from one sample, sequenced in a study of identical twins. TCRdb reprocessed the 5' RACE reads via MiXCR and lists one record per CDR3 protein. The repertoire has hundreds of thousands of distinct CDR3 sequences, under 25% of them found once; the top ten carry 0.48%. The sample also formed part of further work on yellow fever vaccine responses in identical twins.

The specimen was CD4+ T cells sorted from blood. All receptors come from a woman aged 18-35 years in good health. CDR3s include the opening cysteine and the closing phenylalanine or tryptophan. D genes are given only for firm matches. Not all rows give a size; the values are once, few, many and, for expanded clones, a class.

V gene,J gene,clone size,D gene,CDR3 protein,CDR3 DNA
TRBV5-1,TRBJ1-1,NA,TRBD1,CASSSRTGTTEAFF,TGCGCCAGCAGCTCGAGGACAGGGACCACTGAAGCTTTCTTT
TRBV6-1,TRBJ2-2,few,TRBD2,CASTHGLAGGGELFF,TGTGCCAGCACCCACGGACTAGCCGGTGGCGGGGAGCTGTTTTTT
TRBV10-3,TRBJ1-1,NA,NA,CAISPMNTEAFF,TGTGCCATCAGTCCCATGAACACTGAAGCTTTCTTT
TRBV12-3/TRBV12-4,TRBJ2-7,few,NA,CASSPYVTYEQYF,TGTGCCAGCAGCCCGTATGTGACCTACGAGCAGTACTTC
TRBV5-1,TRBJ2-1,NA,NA,CASSLVGVALFF,TGCGCCAGCAGCTTGGTGGGGGTTGCGCTGTTCTTC
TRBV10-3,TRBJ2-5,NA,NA,CAISLAPSGETQYF,TGTGCCATCAGCCTAGCCCCCTCGGGAGAGACCCAGTACTTC
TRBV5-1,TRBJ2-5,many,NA,CASSLAGIQETQYF,TGCGCCAGCAGCTTGGCGGGGATACAAGAGACCCAGTACTTC
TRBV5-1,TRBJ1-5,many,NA,CASSSDGSNQPQHF,TGCGCCAGCAGCTCGGACGGATCCAATCAGCCCCAGCATTTT
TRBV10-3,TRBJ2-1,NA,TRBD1,CAIQGASEQFF,TGTGCCATCCAGGGGGCAAGTGAGCAGTTCTTC
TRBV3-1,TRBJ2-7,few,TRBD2,CASSRALAGVTSSYEQYF,TGTGCCAGCAGCCGCGCGCTAGCGGGAGTGACTAGTTCCTACGAGCAGTACTTC
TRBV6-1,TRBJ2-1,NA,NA,CASRKTLATNSYNEQFF,TGTGCCAGCCGGAAGACTTTAGCGACCAACTCCTACAATGAGCAGTTCTTC
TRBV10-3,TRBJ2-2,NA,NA,CAISQGGTNTGELFF,TGTGCCATCAGTCAGGGGGGGACGAACACCGGGGAGCTGTTTTTT
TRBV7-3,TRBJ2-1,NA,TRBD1,CASSYQPDREQFF,TGTGCCAGCAGCTACCAACCGGACAGGGAGCAGTTCTTC
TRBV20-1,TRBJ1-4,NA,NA,CSANLNSYNEKLFF,TGCAGTGCGAATCTCAACAGTTATAATGAAAAACTGTTTTTT
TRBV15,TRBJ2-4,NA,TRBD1,CATSRELPGQGIGKNIQYF,TGTGCCACCAGCAGAGAACTACCGGGACAGGGGATTGGCAAAAACATTCAGTACTTC
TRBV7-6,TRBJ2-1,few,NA,CASSSRDGGEQFF,TGTGCCAGCAGCTCCCGGGACGGGGGTGAGCAGTTCTTC
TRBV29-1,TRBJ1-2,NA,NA,CSVARGVYGYTF,TGCAGCGTTGCCAGGGGTGTCTATGGCTACACCTTC
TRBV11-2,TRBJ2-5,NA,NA,CASSKTGRETQYF,TGTGCCAGCAGCAAAACAGGGAGGGAGACCCAGTACTTC
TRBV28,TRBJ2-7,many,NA,CASSFGFEAEQYF,TGTGCCAGCAGTTTCGGGTTCGAGGCAGAGCAGTACTTC
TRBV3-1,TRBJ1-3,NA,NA,CASSQTETGNTIYF,TGTGCCAGCAGCCAGACAGAAACTGGAAACACCATATATTTT
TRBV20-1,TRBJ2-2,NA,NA,CSVLKTTAELFF,TGCAGTGTCCTAAAAACTACCGCGGAGCTGTTTTTT
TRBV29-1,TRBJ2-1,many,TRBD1,CSVVNRGPANEQFF,TGCAGCGTCGTAAACAGGGGGCCGGCGAATGAGCAGTTCTTC
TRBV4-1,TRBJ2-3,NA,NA,CASSPPPGVSTDTQYF,TGCGCCAGCAGCCCCCCCCCGGGGGTGAGCACAGATACGCAGTATTTT
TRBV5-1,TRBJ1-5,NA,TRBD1,CASSLGWGTGNNQPQHF,TGCGCCAGCAGCCTGGGATGGGGGACAGGGAACAATCAGCCCCAGCATTTT
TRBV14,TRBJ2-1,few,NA,CASSAWLREQFF,TGTGCCAGCAGCGCCTGGCTAAGAGAGCAGTTCTTC
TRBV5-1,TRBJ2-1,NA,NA,CASSLALAGQVHNEQFF,TGCGCCAGCAGCTTGGCCCTGGCAGGTCAAGTCCACAATGAGCAGTTCTTC
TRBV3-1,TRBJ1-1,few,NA,CASSQVGLSEAFF,TGTGCCAGCAGCCAAGTTGGCCTATCTGAAGCTTTCTTT
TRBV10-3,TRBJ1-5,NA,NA,CAISEYSGDFSNQPQHF,TGTGCCATCAGTGAGTATTCCGGTGATTTTAGCAATCAGCCCCAGCATTTT
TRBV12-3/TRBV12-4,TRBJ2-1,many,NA,CASSLRRGGSYNEQFF,TGTGCCAGCAGTTTGCGGCGAGGGGGTTCCTACAATGAGCAGTTCTTC
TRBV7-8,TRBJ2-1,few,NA,CASSSDKSSYNEQFF,TGTGCCAGCAGCTCCGACAAGAGCTCCTACAATGAGCAGTTCTTC
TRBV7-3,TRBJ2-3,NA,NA,CASSHKLDPSDTQYF,TGTGCCAGCAGCCACAAATTGGACCCTTCAGATACGCAGTATTTT
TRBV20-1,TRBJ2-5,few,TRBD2,CSAWTRQNQETQYF,TGCAGTGCGTGGACTAGGCAAAACCAAGAGACCCAGTACTTC
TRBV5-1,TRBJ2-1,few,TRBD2,CASSLVLAGVYNEQFF,TGCGCCAGCAGCTTGGTACTAGCGGGCGTTTACAATGAGCAGTTCTTC
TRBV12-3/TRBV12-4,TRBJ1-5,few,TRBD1,CASSLRQTGNQPQHF,TGTGCCAGCAGTCTCCGCCAGACAGGGAATCAGCCCCAGCATTTT
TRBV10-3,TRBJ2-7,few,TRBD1,CAISEPGQGASYEQYF,TGTGCCATCAGTGAGCCAGGACAGGGGGCATCCTACGAGCAGTACTTC
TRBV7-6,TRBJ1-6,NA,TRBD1,CASSLADRVRSPLHF,TGTGCCAGCAGCTTAGCGGACAGGGTCAGGTCACCCCTCCACTTT
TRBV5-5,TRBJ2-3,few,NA,CASSSGPAGDTQYF,TGTGCCAGCAGCTCCGGACCCGCCGGAGATACGCAGTATTTT
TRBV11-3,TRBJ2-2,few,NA,CASSSTITGTGELFF,TGTGCCAGCAGCTCGACCATTACAGGGACCGGGGAGCTGTTTTTT
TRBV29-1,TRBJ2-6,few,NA,CSVEGGTGANVLTF,TGCAGCGTTGAGGGGGGAACTGGGGCCAACGTCCTGACTTTC
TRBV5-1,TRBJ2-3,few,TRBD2,CASSLGAGVRTDTQYF,TGCGCCAGCAGCTTGGGGGCGGGAGTCCGCACAGATACGCAGTATTTT
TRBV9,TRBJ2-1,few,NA,CASSEGLSSYNEQFF,TGTGCCAGCAGCGAGGGACTTAGCTCCTACAATGAGCAGTTCTTC
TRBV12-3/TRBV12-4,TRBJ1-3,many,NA,CASSWRRNSGNTIYF,TGTGCCAGCAGTTGGCGGAGAAACTCTGGAAACACCATATATTTT
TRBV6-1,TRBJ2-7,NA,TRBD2,CASRAASGSSYEQYF,TGTGCCAGCAGAGCAGCTAGCGGGAGCTCCTACGAGCAGTACTTC
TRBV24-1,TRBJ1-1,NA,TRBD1,CATSDRWDSEAFF,TGTGCCACCAGTGATCGGTGGGACAGTGAAGCTTTCTTT
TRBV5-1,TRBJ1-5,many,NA,CASPQPQHF,TGCGCCAGCCCACAGCCCCAGCATTTT
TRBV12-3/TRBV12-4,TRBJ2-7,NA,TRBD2,CASSPSSGRIYEQYF,TGTGCCAGCAGTCCATCTAGCGGGAGAATCTACGAGCAGTACTTC
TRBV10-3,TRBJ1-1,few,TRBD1,CAIEGAPGTEAFF,TGTGCCATAGAGGGGGCCCCGGGCACTGAAGCTTTCTTT
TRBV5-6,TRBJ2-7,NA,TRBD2,CASSLVAGDNYEQYF,TGTGCCAGCAGCTTGGTAGCGGGAGATAACTACGAGCAGTACTTC
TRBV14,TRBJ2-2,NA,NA,CASSQETESLANTGELFF,TGTGCCAGCAGCCAAGAGACAGAGTCTCTTGCGAACACCGGGGAGCTGTTTTTT
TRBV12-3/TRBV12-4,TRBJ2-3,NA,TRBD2,CASSLSGGRADTQYF,TGTGCCAGCAGTTTATCGGGCGGGAGGGCCGATACGCAGTATTTT
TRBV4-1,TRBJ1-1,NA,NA,CASSRGEPLGGNTEAFF,TGCGCCAGCAGCCGCGGCGAACCCCTCGGAGGTAACACTGAAGCTTTCTTT
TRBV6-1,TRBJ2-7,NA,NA,CASSIWGYEQYF,TGTGCCAGCAGTATTTGGGGATACGAGCAGTACTTC